These T cell receptor beta chains were read from a single sample in a study of blood T cell repertoires in COVID-19. Here immunoSEQ multiplex PCR was the method, and the copy in TCRdb shows in-frame clones only, minus some. The profile shows roughly 65,000 clones, around nine tenths of them singletons. Source material: peripheral blood. The receptors shown here come from a woman in her fifties or sixties with acute or convalescent COVID-19. Each CDR3 is given with its conserved first and last residue. D genes are given only for firm matches. For some rows the clone size is stated as once, few or many, or as a class when expanded; others skip it.

J | D | V | size | DNA | CDR3
TRBJ1-2 | NA | TRBV27 | once | TGTGCCAGCAGTTTATTTGGGGGCGGCTATGGCTACACCTTC | CASSLFGGGYGYTF
TRBJ2-2 | NA | TRBV24-1 | NA | TGTGCCACCAGTGATCCTTCAGGGGAAGGCACCGGGGAGCTGTTTTTT | CATSDPSGEGTGELFF
TRBJ2-3 | NA | TRBV6-2/TRBV6-3 | once | TGTGCCAGCAGTTCAATCCAGGAATATACGCAGTATTTT | CASSSIQEYTQYF
TRBJ1-1 | NA | TRBV3-1/TRBV3-2 | NA | TGTGCCAGCAGCCAAGCGACAGGCTGGGACACTGAAGCTTTCTTT | CASSQATGWDTEAFF
TRBJ2-5 | NA | TRBV7-2 | few | TGTGCCAGCAACGGGGGGCGGGGAGAGACCCAGTACTTC | CASNGGRGETQYF
TRBJ1-1 | NA | TRBV5-1 | NA | TGCGCCAGCAGCTTCGTGGGCTATGCGGCGGCAGGGACTGAAGCTTTCTTT | CASSFVGYAAAGTEAFF
TRBJ2-2 | TRBD1 | TRBV2 | NA | TGTGCCGGTCGGACAGGGGTAAACACCGGGGAGCTGTTTTTT | CAGRTGVNTGELFF
TRBJ1-5 | TRBD1 | TRBV5-6 | NA | TGTGCCAGCAGCTTGGACAGGGGAAACAATCAGCCCCAGCATTTT | CASSLDRGNNQPQHF
TRBJ2-1 | TRBD2 | TRBV7-9 | NA | TGTGCCAGCAGCTTGGGGGAGACTAGCGGGGACTACAATGAGCAGTTCTTC | CASSLGETSGDYNEQFF
TRBJ2-3 | NA | TRBV27 | NA | TGTGCCAGCAGTCCCAAGCGCACAGATACGCAGTATTTT | CASSPKRTDTQYF
TRBJ1-1 | NA | TRBV18 | NA | TGTGCCAGCTCACCACAGGAGTTTGAGGTTGAAGCTTTCTTT | CASSPQEFEVEAFF
TRBJ2-7 | NA | TRBV2 | NA | TGTGCCAGCAGTCCCAGGGGAACCCACGAGCAGTACTTC | CASSPRGTHEQYF
TRBJ2-7 | TRBD1 | TRBV5-1 | NA | TGCGCCAGCAGCTCGACAGGGGGTAGAACCTACGAGCAGTACTTC | CASSSTGGRTYEQYF
TRBJ1-4 | TRBD1 | TRBV5-1 | NA | TGCGCCAGCAGCTTGGGTACGGGACAGGGACTCGAAAAACTGTTTTTT | CASSLGTGQGLEKLFF
TRBJ1-4 | NA | TRBV27 | NA | TGTGCCAGCAGTTCACCGGGACAAGTCCCTGAAAAACTGTTTTTT | CASSSPGQVPEKLFF
TRBJ1-1 | NA | TRBV5-1 | NA | TGCGCCAGCAGCTTATCAGGGGCCGACACTGAAGCTTTCTTT | CASSLSGADTEAFF
TRBJ1-3 | TRBD1 | TRBV6-5 | NA | TGTGCCAGCAGTTACGGACAGGACCCTGGAAACACCATATATTTT | CASSYGQDPGNTIYF
TRBJ1-6 | TRBD1 | TRBV19 | NA | TGTGCCACTACAGGGGGCGCGGATTACTATAATTCACCCCTCCACTTT | CATTGGADYYNSPLHF
TRBJ1-1 | TRBD1 | TRBV3-1/TRBV3-2 | NA | TGTGCCAGCAGCCAGAACAGGGGAACTGAAGCTTTCTTT | CASSQNRGTEAFF
TRBJ2-2 | NA | TRBV7-8 | NA | TGTGCCAGCAGCCAAACCCCTAGTATCAGGGGTTCTGTTGCCACCGGGGAGCTGTTTTTT | CASSQTPSIRGSVATGELFF
TRBJ1-1 | NA | TRBV19 | once | TGTGCCAGTAGTATCGGAGGTGGGAACACTGAAGCTTTCTTT | CASSIGGGNTEAFF
TRBJ1-2 | NA | TRBV27 | NA | TGTGCCAGCAGTTTTAGACAGCCGGCTAACTATGGCTACACCTTC | CASSFRQPANYGYTF
TRBJ2-2 | NA | TRBV5-1 | once | TGCGCCAGCAGCCTGACACAAAACACCGGGGAGCTGTTTTTT | CASSLTQNTGELFF
TRBJ2-1 | NA | TRBV19 | NA | TGTGCCAGTTCTGCGGGGCTCATATACAATGAGCAGTTCTTC | CASSAGLIYNEQFF
TRBJ1-1 | NA | TRBV6-2/TRBV6-3 | NA | TGTGCCAGCAGTATCCGGGGGAGGATTCCTGAAGCTTTCTTT | CASSIRGRIPEAFF
TRBJ2-7 | TRBD2 | TRBV6-5 | NA | TGTGCCAGCAGTCCCTTTGCGGGGGGATACGAGCAGTACTTC | CASSPFAGGYEQYF
TRBJ2-7 | TRBD2 | TRBV5-5 | few | TGTGCCAGCAGCATCTTCCCGGGACTAGCTAACAACGAGCAGTACTTC | CASSIFPGLANNEQYF
TRBJ2-7 | TRBD2 | TRBV6-1 | NA | TGTGCCAGCAGTGAAGGTCTAGCGGCTTCCTACGAGCAGTACTTC | CASSEGLAASYEQYF
TRBJ2-5 | NA | TRBV18 | NA | TGTGCCAGCTCACCTGGACAGCTTCAAGAGACCCAGTACTTC | CASSPGQLQETQYF
TRBJ2-5 | TRBD2 | TRBV19 | NA | TGTGCCAGTAGTCCCCAGCGGGGCACCCAAGAGACCCAGTACTTC | CASSPQRGTQETQYF
TRBJ2-2 | NA | TRBV6-1 | NA | TGTGCCAGCAGTGAACAGGGGCTCACCGGGGAGCTGTTTTTT | CASSEQGLTGELFF
TRBJ1-1 | TRBD1 | TRBV7-2 | NA | TGTGCCAGCAGCCAACGACAGGGGCCCGGGGCTTTCTTT | CASSQRQGPGAFF
TRBJ2-3 | TRBD1 | TRBV7-6 | NA | TGTGCCAGCAGCAACCACAGGGGTCGACTCGATACGCAGTATTTT | CASSNHRGRLDTQYF
TRBJ1-6 | NA | TRBV5-1 | NA | TGCGCCAGCAGCTTGAAACAGGATAATTCACCCCTCCACTTT | CASSLKQDNSPLHF
TRBJ2-3 | NA | TRBV11-1 | NA | TGTGCCAGCAGCACCCAGACAGGCGACTGGGATACGCAGTATTTT | CASSTQTGDWDTQYF
TRBJ2-1 | TRBD2 | TRBV4-2 | NA | TGTGCCAGCAGCCTAACTGGCGGGGGGCCGCACAATGAGCAGTTCTTC | CASSLTGGGPHNEQFF
TRBJ2-7 | NA | TRBV12-2 | NA | TGTGCAAGTCGCTTAGCCCGCCTAGCGTTCGGGTACGAGCAGTACTTC | CASRLARLAFGYEQYF
TRBJ2-7 | TRBD1 | TRBV2 | NA | TGTGCCAGCAGTGACATCTTATCTACAGGGGGCTTGTACGAGCAGTACTTC | CASSDILSTGGLYEQYF
TRBJ2-3 | NA | TRBV7-8 | once | TGTGCCAGCAGCTCCTCCCCCCAGGAGGGGGATACGCAGTATTTT | CASSSSPQEGDTQYF
TRBJ2-3 | TRBD2 | TRBV5-1 | NA | TGCGCCAGCAGCCCGAGTCGGACTAGCGGGGGCAAAGATACGCAGTATTTT | CASSPSRTSGGKDTQYF
TRBJ2-3 | NA | TRBV3-1/TRBV3-2 | NA | TGTGCCAGCAGCCTGGAGGGGGATACGCAGTATTTT | CASSLEGDTQYF
TRBJ1-3 | NA | TRBV30 | NA | TGTGCTTCGAGGGTATCCGGAAACACCATATATTTT | CASRVSGNTIYF
TRBJ2-2 | TRBD1 | TRBV18 | once | TGTGCCAGCTCACTGACACAGGGGGCCGGGACCGGGGAGCTGTTTTTT | CASSLTQGAGTGELFF
TRBJ1-6 | NA | TRBV14 | NA | TGTGCCAGCAGCCCCACTGGGGGCAATAATTCACCCCTCCACTTT | CASSPTGGNNSPLHF
TRBJ2-5 | TRBD2 | TRBV7-9 | NA | TGTGCCAGCAGCCGACTAGCGGGGACCCTCTCCGAGACCCAGTACTTC | CASSRLAGTLSETQYF
TRBJ2-7 | NA | TRBV6-2/TRBV6-3 | once | TGTGCCAGCAGCCCGGCAGGCTCCTACGAGCAGTACTTC | CASSPAGSYEQYF
TRBJ1-2 | TRBD1 | TRBV7-9 | NA | TGTGCCAGCAGCTTAGGGGACAGTCGAAGCGGCTACACCTTC | CASSLGDSRSGYTF
TRBJ1-6 | NA | TRBV27 | few | TGTGCCAGCAGGGGAGGGGCCTCCTATAATTCACCCCTCCACTTT | CASRGGASYNSPLHF
TRBJ2-7 | TRBD1 | TRBV18 | once | TGTGCCAGCTCACCTAATCCTTGGGACAGGGAATCCTACGAGCAGTACTTC | CASSPNPWDRESYEQYF
TRBJ1-6 | NA | TRBV6-6 | NA | TGTGCCAGCAGACCTCAGGGGTTGTCCTATAATTCACCCCTCCACTTT | CASRPQGLSYNSPLHF
TRBJ1-6 | NA | TRBV4-1 | NA | TGCGCCAGCAGCCAAGTCGACAGCGATAATTCACCCCTCCACTTT | CASSQVDSDNSPLHF
TRBJ1-6 | NA | TRBV9 | NA | TGTGCCAGCAGCGAAGACCTGCCGGGTCCACCCCTCCACTTT | CASSEDLPGPPLHF
TRBJ2-5 | NA | TRBV30 | NA | TGTGCCTGGAGTGTCCAGGGGGGAACACAAGAGACCCAGTACTTC | CAWSVQGGTQETQYF
TRBJ1-2 | NA | TRBV9 | NA | TGTGCCAGCAAGGGTGGGGAGTGGGACTCTGGCTACACCTTC | CASKGGEWDSGYTF
TRBJ1-1 | NA | TRBV9 | NA | TGTGCCAGCAGCGTGGGAGGGGGGAGAGGTGAAGCTTTCTTT | CASSVGGGRGEAFF
TRBJ2-7 | NA | TRBV18 | NA | TGTGCCAGCTCACCAACGACTACCCCCTGGGAGCAGTACTTC | CASSPTTTPWEQYF